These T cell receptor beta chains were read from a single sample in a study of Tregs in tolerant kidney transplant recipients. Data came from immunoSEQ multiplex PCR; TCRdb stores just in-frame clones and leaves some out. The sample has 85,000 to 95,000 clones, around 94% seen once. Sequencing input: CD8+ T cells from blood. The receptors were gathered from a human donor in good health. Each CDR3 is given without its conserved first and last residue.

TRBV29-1 SVEDIGSVGETQY
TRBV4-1 ASSSRVVETQY
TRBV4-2 ASSQVGPGQGYEKLF
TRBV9 ASSGGTGYGYT
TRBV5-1 ASRSPTGELF
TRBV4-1 ASSQVISSYEQY
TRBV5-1 ASSLAVGTKNIQY
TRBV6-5 ASSYPRGGGGTQY
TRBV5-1 ASSLEGRYEQY
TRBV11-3 ASSHDRDYEQY
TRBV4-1 ASSQASRDRVNTEAF
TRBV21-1 ASREEGHRDVYEQY
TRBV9 ASSSRDSSLWANVLT
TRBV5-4 ASSHSSGGYT
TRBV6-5 ASSAGPRGEKLF
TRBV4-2 ASSQGDSAIYEQY
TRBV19 ASSIAHSLRTGRFAF
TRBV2 ASQTGPEAF
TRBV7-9 ASSREIGGNEKLF
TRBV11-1 AISIGGAGNEQY
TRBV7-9 SSFGLAGDNEQF
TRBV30 AWSKGATMNTEAF
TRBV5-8 ASTSERIGDTGELF
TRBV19 ASTPSYSSDEQF
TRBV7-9 ASSLAASGSANEKLF
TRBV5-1 ASSLEGGMEPQH
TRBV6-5 ASSYKGLAGGHEQF
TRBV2 ASSIRDGSYEQY
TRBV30 AWSVRGDRGRSGQPQH
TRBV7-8 ASSLGTSGRTSTDTQY
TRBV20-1 GYRVDTEAF
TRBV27 ASSFGHRSTDTQY
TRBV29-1 SVGTDYEQY
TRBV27 ASSFIRAPSSGELF
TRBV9 ASSTGTGAAEQY
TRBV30 AWRGGSGRGEQF
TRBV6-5 ASSYSSRGGEEKLF
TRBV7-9 ASSGHRGDTQY
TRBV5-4 ASSLLGGRGRATEAF
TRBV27 ASSFVEDRTNYGYT
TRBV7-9 ASSHTGRSNQPQH
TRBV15 ATSSHRFYGYT
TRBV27 ASSYRGLFETQY
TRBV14 ASSQWDREVDTQY
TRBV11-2 ASSLSWGQGETQY
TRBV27 ASSYRVSSSEQY
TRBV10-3 AIKTRGDTEAF